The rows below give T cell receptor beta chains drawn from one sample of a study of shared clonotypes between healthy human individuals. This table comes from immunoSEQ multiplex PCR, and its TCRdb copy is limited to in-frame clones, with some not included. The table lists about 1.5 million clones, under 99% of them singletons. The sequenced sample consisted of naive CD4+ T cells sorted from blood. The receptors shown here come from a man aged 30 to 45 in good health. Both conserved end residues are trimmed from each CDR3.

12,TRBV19,ASRQAGETYEQY
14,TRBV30,AWRYGTSGTYNEQF
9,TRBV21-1,ARLADNEQF
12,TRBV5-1,ASVSGTMGNEQF
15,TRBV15,ATSRGVPTSLTDTQY
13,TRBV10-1,ASSESGSSYNEQF
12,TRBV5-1,ASSLNPNGETQY
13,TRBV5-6,ASSTRTGSNQPQH
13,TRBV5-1,ASSFGTAQADGYT
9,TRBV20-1,SASISGSSF
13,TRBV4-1,ASSQTSGRDNEQF
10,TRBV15,ASSVTGNEQF
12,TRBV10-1,ASREGQSNQPQH
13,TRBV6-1,ATLPMGTPIYEQY
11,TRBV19,ATNKDSVGGYT
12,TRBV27,ASSRQGANYGYT
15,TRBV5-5,ASSLSLGGRTSYEQY
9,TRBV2,ASRTLRELF
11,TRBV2,ASSEGAPYEQY
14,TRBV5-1,ASSIGGAANSYEQY
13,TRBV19,ASSPRDRVTPDGF
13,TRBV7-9,ASSLGAGRYNEQF
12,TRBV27,ASSSGQGRYGYT
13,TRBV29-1,SAALKRARGNEQF
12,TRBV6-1,ASSQDGGNTEAF
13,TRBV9,ASRPNSGSIDEQF
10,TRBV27,ASSFLSQPQH